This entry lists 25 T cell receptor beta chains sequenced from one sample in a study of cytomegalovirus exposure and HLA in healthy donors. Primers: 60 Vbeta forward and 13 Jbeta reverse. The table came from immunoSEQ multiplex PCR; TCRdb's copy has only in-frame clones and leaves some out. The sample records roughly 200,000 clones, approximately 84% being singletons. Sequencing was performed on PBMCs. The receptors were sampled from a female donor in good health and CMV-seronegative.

The chain's CDR3 is CASSPPPWTSGSWADTQYF. Here the CDR3 DNA reads TGTGCCAGCAGCCCCCCACCCTGGACTAGCGGGAGTTGGGCAGATACGCAGTATTTT. The J gene is TRBJ2-3, the V gene TRBV5-6; 13 bases line up with TRBD2. Germline V gives CDR1 SGHDT, CDR2 YYEEEE. This CDR3 comprises 19 residues. V was pared by 4 bases and J by 4 bases, with 15 bases of the junction left unmatched.

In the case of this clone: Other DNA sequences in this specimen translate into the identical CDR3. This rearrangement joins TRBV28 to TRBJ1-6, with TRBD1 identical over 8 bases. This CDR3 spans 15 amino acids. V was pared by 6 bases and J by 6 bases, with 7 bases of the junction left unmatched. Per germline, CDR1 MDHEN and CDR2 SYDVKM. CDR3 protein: CASSPRTGGNSPLHF. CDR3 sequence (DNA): TGTGCCAGCAGCCCTAGAACAGGGGGTAATTCACCCCTCCACTTT.

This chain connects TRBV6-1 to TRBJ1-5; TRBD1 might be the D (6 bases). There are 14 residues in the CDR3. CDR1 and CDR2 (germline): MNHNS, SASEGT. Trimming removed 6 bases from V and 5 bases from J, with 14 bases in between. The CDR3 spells CASSQDSRDQPQHF. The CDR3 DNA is TGTGCCAGCAGCCAGGACAGTAGAGATCAGCCCCAGCATTTT.

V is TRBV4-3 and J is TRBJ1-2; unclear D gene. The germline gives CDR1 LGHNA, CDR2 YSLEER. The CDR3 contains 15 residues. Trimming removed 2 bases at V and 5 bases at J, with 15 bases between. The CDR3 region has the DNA TGCGCCAGCAGCCAAAGCATTGATCTATGGTATGGCTACACCTTC. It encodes CASSQSIDLWYGYTF.

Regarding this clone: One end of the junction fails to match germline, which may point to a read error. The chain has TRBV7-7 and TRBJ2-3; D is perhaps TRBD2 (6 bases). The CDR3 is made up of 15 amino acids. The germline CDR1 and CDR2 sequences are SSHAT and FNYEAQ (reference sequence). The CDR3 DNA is TGTGCTAGCAGCTTAGGGCTAGCGCGCACAGATACGCAGTATTTT. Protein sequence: CASSLGLARTDTQYF.

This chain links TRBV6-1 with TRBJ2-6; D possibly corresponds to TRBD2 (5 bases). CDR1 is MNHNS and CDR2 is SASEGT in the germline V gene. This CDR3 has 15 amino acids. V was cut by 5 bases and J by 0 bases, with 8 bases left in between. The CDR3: CASSPGLSGANVLTF. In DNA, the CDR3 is TGTGCCAGCAGTCCAGGACTCTCTGGGGCCAACGTCCTGACTTTC.

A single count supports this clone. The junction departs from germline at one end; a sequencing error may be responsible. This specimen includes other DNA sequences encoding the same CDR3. The CDR3: CASSLGAGVSETQYF. The CDR3 DNA reads TGTGCCAGCAGCTTAGGCGCGGGGGTGTCCGAGACTCAGTACTTC. This chain links TRBV11-2 with TRBJ2-5; TRBD2 aligns across 7 bases. The CDR3 covers 15 residues. From germline, CDR1 is SGHAT and CDR2 FQNNGV.

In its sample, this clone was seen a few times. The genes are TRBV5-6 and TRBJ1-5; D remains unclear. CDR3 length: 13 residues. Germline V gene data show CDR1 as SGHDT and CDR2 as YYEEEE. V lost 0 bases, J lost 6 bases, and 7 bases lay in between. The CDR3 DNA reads TGTGCCAGCAGCTTGGCGGTTGGTCAGCCCCAGCATTTT. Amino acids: CASSLAVGQPQHF.

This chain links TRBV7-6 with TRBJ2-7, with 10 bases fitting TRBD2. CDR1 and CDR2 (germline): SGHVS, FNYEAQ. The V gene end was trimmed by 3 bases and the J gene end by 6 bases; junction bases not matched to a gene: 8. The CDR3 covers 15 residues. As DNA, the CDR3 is TGTGCCAGCAGCTTTCAAACTAGCGGGAATGGCGAGCAGTACTTC. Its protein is CASSFQTSGNGEQYF.

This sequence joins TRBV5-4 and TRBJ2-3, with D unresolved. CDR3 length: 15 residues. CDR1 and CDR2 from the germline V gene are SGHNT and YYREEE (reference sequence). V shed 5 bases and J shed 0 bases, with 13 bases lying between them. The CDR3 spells CASSSPTLSTDTQYF. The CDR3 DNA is TGTGCCAGCAGTTCCCCTACGTTAAGCACAGATACGCAGTATTTT.

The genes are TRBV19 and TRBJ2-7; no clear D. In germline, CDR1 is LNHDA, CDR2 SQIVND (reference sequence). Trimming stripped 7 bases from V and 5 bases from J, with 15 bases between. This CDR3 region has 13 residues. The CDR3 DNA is TGTGCCAGTACCGCGCCCGGGTTCGACGAGCAGTACTTC. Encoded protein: CASTAPGFDEQYF.

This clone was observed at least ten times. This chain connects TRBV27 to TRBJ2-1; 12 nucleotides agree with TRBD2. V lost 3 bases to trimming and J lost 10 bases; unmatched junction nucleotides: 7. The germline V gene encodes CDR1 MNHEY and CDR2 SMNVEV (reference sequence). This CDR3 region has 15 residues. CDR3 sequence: CASSFTASGRGEQFF. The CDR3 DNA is TGTGCCAGCAGTTTCACGGCTAGCGGGAGGGGCGAGCAGTTCTTC.

DNA of the CDR3: TGTGCCAGCAGTGCTGGAAGCGGGGGGCGGGACGAGCAGTACTTC. Encoded protein: CASSAGSGGRDEQYF. The chain is built from TRBV2 and TRBJ2-7, with 9 bases that match TRBD2. Per the germline V gene, CDR1 is SNHLY and CDR2 is FYNNEI. The junction had 9 bases not matched to a gene; V was cut back by 4 bases and J by 5 bases. The CDR3 has 15 amino acids. Using reference TRBV2 and TRBJ2-7 for the parts outside the CDR3, the full variable domain is EPEVTQTPSHQVTQMGQEVILRCVPISNHLYFYWYRQILGQKVEFLVSFYNNEISEKSEIFDDQFSVERPDGSNFTLKIRSTKLEDSAMYFCASSAGSGGRDEQYFGPGTRLTVT.

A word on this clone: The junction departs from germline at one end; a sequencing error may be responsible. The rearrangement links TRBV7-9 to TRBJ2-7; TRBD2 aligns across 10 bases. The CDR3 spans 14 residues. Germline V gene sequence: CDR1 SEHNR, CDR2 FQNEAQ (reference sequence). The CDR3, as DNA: TGTGCCAGCAGCCTAGCGGGAGCTACCTACGAGCAGTACTTC. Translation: CASSLAGATYEQYF. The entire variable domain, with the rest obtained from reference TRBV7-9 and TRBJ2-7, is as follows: DTGVSQNPRHKITKRGQNVTFRCDPISEHNRLYWYRQTLGQGPEFLTYFQNEAQLEKSRLLSDRFSAERPKGSFSTLEIQRTEQGDSAMYLCASSLAGATYEQYFGPGTRLTVT.

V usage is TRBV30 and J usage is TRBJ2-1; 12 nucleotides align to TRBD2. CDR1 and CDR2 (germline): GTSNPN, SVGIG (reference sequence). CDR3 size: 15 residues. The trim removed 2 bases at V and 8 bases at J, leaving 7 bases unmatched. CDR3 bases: TGTGCCTGGAGTCTAGCGGGGGGGATTATCGATGAGCAGTTCTTC. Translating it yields CAWSLAGGIIDEQFF.

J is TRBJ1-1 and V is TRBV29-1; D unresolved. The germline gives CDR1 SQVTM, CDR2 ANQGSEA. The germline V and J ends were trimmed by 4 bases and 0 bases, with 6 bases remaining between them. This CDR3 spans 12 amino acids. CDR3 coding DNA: TGCAGCGTTGGTCACATGAACACTGAAGCTTTCTTT. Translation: CSVGHMNTEAFF.

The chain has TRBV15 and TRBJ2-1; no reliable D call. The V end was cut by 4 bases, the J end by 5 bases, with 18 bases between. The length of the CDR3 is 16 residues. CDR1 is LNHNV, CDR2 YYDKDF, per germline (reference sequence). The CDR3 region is CATSNAKFIPDNEQFF. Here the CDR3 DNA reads TGTGCCACCAGCAATGCCAAGTTCATTCCAGACAATGAGCAGTTCTTC.

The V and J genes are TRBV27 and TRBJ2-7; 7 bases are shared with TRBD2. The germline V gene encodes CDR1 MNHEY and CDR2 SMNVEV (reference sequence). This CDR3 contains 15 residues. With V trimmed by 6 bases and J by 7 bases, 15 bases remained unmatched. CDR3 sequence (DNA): TGTGCCAGCAGCTTTGTTGTCGGGGGAGGGGAGGAGCAGTACTTC. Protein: CASSFVVGGGEEQYF.

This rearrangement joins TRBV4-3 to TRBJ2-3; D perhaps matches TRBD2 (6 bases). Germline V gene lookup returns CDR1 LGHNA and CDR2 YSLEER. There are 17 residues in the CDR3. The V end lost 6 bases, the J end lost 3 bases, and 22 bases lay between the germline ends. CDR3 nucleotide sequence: TGCGCCAGCAGTCAAACGGGACTCCCAGGCATTACAGATACGCAGTATTTT. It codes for CASSQTGLPGITDTQYF.

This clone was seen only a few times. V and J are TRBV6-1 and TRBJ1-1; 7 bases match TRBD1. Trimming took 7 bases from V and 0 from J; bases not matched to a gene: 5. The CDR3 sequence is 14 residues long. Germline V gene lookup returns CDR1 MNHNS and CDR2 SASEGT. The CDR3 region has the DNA TGTGCCAGCACTTGGGGACAGTTGAACACTGAAGCTTTCTTT. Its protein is CASTWGQLNTEAFF.

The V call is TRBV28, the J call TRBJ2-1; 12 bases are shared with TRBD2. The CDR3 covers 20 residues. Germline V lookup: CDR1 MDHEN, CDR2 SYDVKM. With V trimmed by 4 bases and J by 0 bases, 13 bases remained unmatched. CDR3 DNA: TGTGCCAGCAGTTCCTCGACTAGCGGGAGTTTAGAAACCTCCTACAATGAGCAGTTCTTC. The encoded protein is CASSSSTSGSLETSYNEQFF.

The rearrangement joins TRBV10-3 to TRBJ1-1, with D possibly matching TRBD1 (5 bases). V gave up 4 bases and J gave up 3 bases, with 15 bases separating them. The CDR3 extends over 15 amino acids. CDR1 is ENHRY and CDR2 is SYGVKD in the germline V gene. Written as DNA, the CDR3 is TGTGCCATCAGTGTTGGAGTAGGGGACTACACTGAAGCTTTCTTT. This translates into CAISVGVGDYTEAFF.

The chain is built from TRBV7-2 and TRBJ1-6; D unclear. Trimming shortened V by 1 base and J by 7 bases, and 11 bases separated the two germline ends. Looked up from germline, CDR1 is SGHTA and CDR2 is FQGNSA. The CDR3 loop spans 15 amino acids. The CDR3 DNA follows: TGTGCCAGCAGCTTAGTTTCCCTAGCGAATTCACCCCTCCACTTT. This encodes CASSLVSLANSPLHF. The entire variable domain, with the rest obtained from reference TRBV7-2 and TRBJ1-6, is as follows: GAGVSQSPSNKVTEKGKDVELRCDPISGHTALYWYRQSLGQGLEFLIYFQGNSAPDKSGLPSDRFSAERTGGSVSTLTIQRTQQEDSAVYLCASSLVSLANSPLHFGNGTRLTVT.

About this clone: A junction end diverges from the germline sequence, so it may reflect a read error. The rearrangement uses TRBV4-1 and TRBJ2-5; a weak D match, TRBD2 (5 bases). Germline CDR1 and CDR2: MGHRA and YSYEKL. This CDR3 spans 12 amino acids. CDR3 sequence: CASSQDGATRDF. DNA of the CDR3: TGCGCCAGCAGCCAAGATGGCGCCACGAGGGACTTC.

CDR3 bases: TGTGCCAGCAGTTACCTGAGCGGGAGCGTCACCGGGGAGCTGTTTTTT. It specifies CASSYLSGSVTGELFF. This sequence joins TRBV6-6 and TRBJ2-2; 8 nucleotides match TRBD2. The germline gives CDR1 MNHNY, CDR2 SVGAGI (reference sequence). With V trimmed by 2 bases and J by 4 bases, 6 bases remained unmatched. The CDR3 totals 16 residues.